This TCR beta chain was retrieved from a study of blood T cell repertoires in COVID-19. Study at large: Donors in the United States, Italy and Spain gave samples during acute or convalescent COVID-19. The cDNA or gDNA used as material had been derived from T cells, B-cell-depleted T cells, or PBMCs.

The CDR3 has 16 residues. V lost 3 bases, J lost 2 bases, and 15 bases lay in between. Germline CDR1 reads MNHEY; CDR2 reads SVGEGT. Original processing methods: It was from reference gene primer amplification that nucleated cell counts were estimated. The protocol was immunoSEQ multiplex PCR, while the TCRdb copy is restricted to in-frame clones and leaves out a portion. Clone size and the V and J calls come from that table; the DNA yielded D and trimming. The table records approximately 170,000 clones, about 86% of them present only once. V and J are TRBV6-2 or TRBV6-3 and TRBJ2-3, with D possibly TRBD2 on 6 matching bases. The sequence derives from a woman aged 65 to 85 who had recovered from COVID-19. Sequenced: peripheral blood. The CDR3 region is CASSYWYPGVTDTQYF. The CDR3 region has the DNA TGTGCCAGCAGTTATTGGTATCCGGGAGTCACAGATACGCAGTATTTT.